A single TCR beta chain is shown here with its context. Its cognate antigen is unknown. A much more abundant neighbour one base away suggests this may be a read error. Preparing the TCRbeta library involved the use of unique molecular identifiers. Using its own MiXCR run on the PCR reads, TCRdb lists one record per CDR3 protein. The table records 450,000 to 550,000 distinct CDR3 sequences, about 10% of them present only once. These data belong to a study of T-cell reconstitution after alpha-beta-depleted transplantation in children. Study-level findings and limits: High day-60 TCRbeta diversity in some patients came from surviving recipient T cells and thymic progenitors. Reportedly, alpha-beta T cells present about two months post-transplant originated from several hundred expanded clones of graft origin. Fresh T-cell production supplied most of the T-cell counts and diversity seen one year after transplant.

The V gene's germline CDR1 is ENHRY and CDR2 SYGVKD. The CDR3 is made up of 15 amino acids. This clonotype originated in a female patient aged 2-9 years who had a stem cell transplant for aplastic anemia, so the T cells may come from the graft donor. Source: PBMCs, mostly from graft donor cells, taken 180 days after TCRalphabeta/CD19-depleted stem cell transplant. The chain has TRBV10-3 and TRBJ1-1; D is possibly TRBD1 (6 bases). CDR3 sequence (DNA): TGTGCCATCAGTGAGTCCCCCCCACAGGGCACTGAATCTTTCTTT. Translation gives CAISESPPQGTESFF.